This TCR beta chain was captured by sequencing in a study of glioma-infiltrating T cells. Per germline, CDR1 MNHEY and CDR2 SVGEGT. This CDR3 is 15 amino acids long. The germline V and J ends were trimmed by 7 bases and 1 base, with 16 bases remaining between them. Amplification of TCR alpha and beta CDR3 regions from RNA used iRepertoire nested multiplex PCR. TCRdb processed the multiplex PCR reads anew with MiXCR; each CDR3 protein has one entry. The sample includes about 380,000 distinct CDR3 sequences, about two fifths of them seen just once. This clonotype appeared many times. The chain couples TRBV6-2 or TRBV6-3 to TRBJ1-1, with D unresolved. The receptor was isolated from a human donor with low-grade glioma or glioblastoma, undergoing nonglioma brain surgery, or in good health (not recorded which). The sequencing input was glioma tissue, nonneoplastic brain tissue, or PBMCs (not recorded which). The CDR3 sequence is CASKPPGDRNTEAFF. DNA of the CDR3: TGTGCCAGCAAACCGCCGGGAGATAGGAACACTGAAGCTTTCTTT.